This T cell receptor (beta chain) emerged from a study of blood T cell repertoires in COVID-19. The data were produced by immunoSEQ multiplex PCR, yet TCRdb's version contains in-frame clones alone and is incomplete. The table includes over 130,000 clones, about four fifths detected once. There are a few counts of this clone. CDR3 length equals 16 residues. Germline values: CDR1 SGHVS, CDR2 FQNEAQ. V was shortened by 5 bases and J by 4 bases, with 21 bases between the two germline ends. The TCR was taken from a man between 70 and 80 years old with acute or convalescent COVID-19. The material sequenced was peripheral blood. J is TRBJ2-7 and V is TRBV7-8, with D perhaps matching TRBD1 (6 bases). The CDR3 region has the DNA TGTGCCAGCAGCGACCGTCGGGTGGGGGCTGGGTACGAGCAGTACTTC. Residues: CASSDRRVGAGYEQYF.